Following are 8 T cell receptor beta chains from one sample sequenced in a study of shared clonotypes between healthy human individuals. The data were produced by immunoSEQ multiplex PCR, yet TCRdb's version contains in-frame clones alone and is incomplete. The table lists about 820,000 clones, about 91% of them singletons, with less than 25% in the top ten. The naive CD8 subset, CD45RO-negative cells positively selected for CCR7, excluded terminally differentiated effector memory CD45RA+ cells. The sample taken for sequencing was naive CD8+ T cells sorted from blood. The origin of the receptors is a man aged 25-40 years in good health.

This chain uses TRBV19 with TRBJ2-1, with TRBD2 matching over 11 bases. The CDR3 has 13 residues. Germline CDR1 reads LNHDA; CDR2 reads SQIVND (reference sequence). J was trimmed by 6 bases and V by 8 bases; bases with no gene match: 3. CDR3 in amino acids: CASGTSGGNEQFF. In DNA form, the CDR3 reads TGTGCCAGTGGGACTAGCGGAGGCAATGAGCAGTTCTTC.

The chain is built from TRBV28 and TRBJ2-5; 9 bases are a match to TRBD1. CDR1 is MDHEN and CDR2 is SYDVKM in the germline V gene. CDR3 length: 15 residues. J was trimmed by 5 bases and V by 6 bases; bases with no gene match: 10. The CDR3 DNA reads as TGTGCCAGCAGGAACCCAGGACAGGGGTGGGAGACCCAGTACTTC. Encoded protein: CASRNPGQGWETQYF.

The chain carries TRBV4-1 and TRBJ1-1, with TRBD1 matching over 11 bases. The ends lost 6 bases at V and 4 bases at J; junction bases unmatched: 4. In germline, CDR1 is MGHRA, CDR2 YSYEKL. The CDR3 runs 14 residues. The CDR3 sequence: CASSLDRGLTEAFF. CDR3 sequence (DNA): TGCGCCAGCAGTCTGGACAGGGGGCTCACTGAAGCTTTCTTT.

V usage is TRBV13 and J usage is TRBJ2-7; D is ambiguous. The CDR3 spans 14 residues. Germline V CDR1 and CDR2: PRHDT, FYEKMQ (reference sequence). With 4 bases removed from V and 2 bases from J, the gap between germline ends came to 12 bases. This CDR3 is CASSSQGSPYEQYF. The CDR3 DNA sequence: TGTGCCAGCAGCTCCCAAGGGTCACCCTACGAGCAGTACTTC.

The V and J genes are TRBV4-1 and TRBJ1-1; the D gene is possibly TRBD1 (5 bases). The germline V and J ends were trimmed by 3 bases and 1 base, with 9 bases remaining between them. This CDR3 is built from 14 residues. The germline V gene encodes CDR1 MGHRA and CDR2 YSYEKL. The CDR3 nucleotides read TGCGCCAGCAGCCATCCAGGACAGAACACTGAAGCTTTCTTT. Its protein is CASSHPGQNTEAFF.

This clone was seen once. In nucleotides, the CDR3 is TGCAGTGCTAGCTGGAGCAATGAGCAGTTCTTC. This gives the protein CSASWSNEQFF. The chain uses TRBV20-1 and TRBJ2-1; the D is unclear. Trimming shortened V by 3 bases and J by 6 bases, and 6 bases separated the two germline ends. The germline V gene has CDR1 DFQATT and CDR2 SNEGSKA (reference sequence). The CDR3 is made up of 11 amino acids.

The chain carries TRBV23-1 and TRBJ2-1; 9 positions agree with TRBD2. TRBV23-1 is given ORF status, its function remaining uncertain. The V and J ends lost 1 base and 6 bases, in that order; junction bases with no gene match: 7. This CDR3 is 16 amino acids long. The CDR3 reads CASSQFGGRACNEQFF. The CDR3 DNA sequence: TGCGCCAGCAGTCAATTCGGCGGGAGGGCCTGCAATGAGCAGTTCTTC.

The chain links TRBV27 to TRBJ1-2, with a possible D match to TRBD1 (5 bases). The ends were cut back, 7 bases at V and 0 bases at J, with 9 bases in the middle. This CDR3 region has 13 residues. The germline V gene encodes CDR1 MNHEY and CDR2 SMNVEV (reference sequence). The CDR3: CASIGAPNYGYTF. The CDR3 region has the DNA TGTGCCAGCATCGGGGCCCCTAACTATGGCTACACCTTC.